This entry is about one TCR beta chain. The clone's antigen remains unknown. No quality values exist for individual bases; no much larger clone is one base distant. From cysteine to phenylalanine, the CDR3 is 15 amino acids long. Only the CDR3 part of the read is kept: 45 bases, read in frame from the first base. Trimmed from V: 4 bases; trimmed from J: 4 bases; junction bases lacking a gene match: 7. Sequences MGHDK (CDR1) and SYGVNS (CDR2) are obtained from the germline V gene. Libraries were made using the immunoSEQ multiplex PCR assay. Rearranged TCR beta chain sequences were amplified with the hsTCRB Kit following the manufacturer's protocol. Sequencing of TCRB libraries was carried out on an Illumina MiSeq. In the authors' own workflow: The proprietary platform of the kit vendor was used for demultiplexing, trimming and gene mapping. TCRdb took this table from immuneACCESS and kept in-frame rearrangements with V and J called. Such tables lack part of the clones; where checked against another copy, unresolved V genes explain under half of the gap, and the rest is unexplained. That table is the source of V, J and clone size, and D and trimming were worked out from the DNA. For this sample there are tens of thousands of clones; around 81% appear just once. The leading ten clones occupy roughly 5% of the sample.

The sample belongs to a study of a mutant IDH1 vaccine in newly diagnosed glioma listed by TCRdb under 2021. A note on the overall study: Vaccination began 4-6 weeks after radiotherapy alone, or alongside temozolomide cycles in the chemotherapy-containing groups. Longitudinal TCRB deep sequencing was done for 25 treated patients, wherever samples were available for exploratory analyses. Prior to enrollment, standard therapy consisting of radiotherapy alone, temozolomide alone, or radiochemotherapy with temozolomide had been administered to patients, with the combination being received by most patients. Of the 32 patients who were treated, about 62% were male and around 40% were female, and the mean age was around 40 years. Visit V12 was the week-35 safety follow-up and visit V13 was the week-47 end of study. Peripheral blood samples were drawn at six visits, namely V03 (baseline), V05, V07, V10, V12 and V13.

What the research found in general, with its limitations: Immune responses induced by the vaccine were seen in approximately 93% of patients across multiple MHC alleles. Changes in the top peripheral T cell clonotypes picked up by TCRB sequencing did not appear to be linked to pseudoprogression. The authors stated that sample limitations prevented analyses of patient blood samples from being reproduced. PBMC samples for TCRB deep sequencing were selected based on availability.

The sample's time point label, decoded: week 35, safety follow-up. Each vaccine dose, consisting of 300 ug of a 20-mer mutant IDH1 peptide in Montanide, was administered subcutaneously with topical imiquimod. Patients received eight vaccinations in weeks 1, 3, 5, 7, 11, 15, 19 and 23, corresponding to visits V03 through V10. Donors had newly diagnosed WHO grade 3 or 4 IDH1-mutant astrocytomas with loss of nuclear ATRX. The samples were drawn from NOA16, a multicentre, single-arm, open-label phase I trial in Germany that tested a mutant IDH1 peptide vaccine in humans for the first time. The DNeasy Blood and Tissue Kit was used to extract genomic DNA from EDTA blood for TCRB sequencing.

The rearrangement joined TRBV25-1 to TRBJ2-1; 7 central bases correspond to TRBD2. Material: PBMCs, obtained from a glioma patient whose treatment included an IDH1 peptide vaccine. This clonotype was sampled from a woman in her 40s with glioma. Some clones in this sample may be carry-over from other donors' samples. The nucleotide sequence is TGTGCCAGCAGTGGCTGGGAGGGCCCGTACAATGAGCAGTTCTTC. The encoded protein is CASSGWEGPYNEQFF.